The 30 T cell receptor beta chains below all came from one sample that was sequenced in a study of cytomegalovirus exposure and HLA in healthy donors. The PCR had 60 Vbeta and 13 Jbeta primers. Libraries were prepared by immunoSEQ multiplex PCR; TCRdb keeps only in-frame clonotypes and omits some of them. The sample holds around 110,000 clones, about 76% seen once. Sequencing used PBMCs. All receptors derive from a woman aged 25 to 39 in good health and CMV-seronegative.

The chain joins TRBV27 to TRBJ1-2; 10 nucleotides match TRBD1. The junction had 7 bases not matched to a gene; V was cut back by 4 bases and J by 5 bases. The CDR3 consists of 15 residues. CDR1 is MNHEY, CDR2 SMNVEV, per germline (reference sequence). The CDR3 protein is CASSYEGQGRYGYTF. CDR3 nucleotides: TGTGCCAGCAGTTACGAGGGACAGGGGCGGTATGGCTACACCTTC.

The chain uses TRBV7-9 and TRBJ2-7; weak D call: TRBD1 (5 bases). CDR1 is SEHNR, CDR2 FQNEAQ, per germline (reference sequence). V shed 0 bases and J shed 0 bases, with 15 bases lying between them. This CDR3 has 17 residues. CDR3 sequence (DNA): TGTGCCAGCAGCTTAGCGCCGGATCAGGGAAGCTCCTACGAGCAGTACTTC. It yields the protein CASSLAPDQGSSYEQYF.

In nucleotides, the CDR3 is TGTGCCTTGCAGAACTACGCCAATGAGCAGTTCTTC. Its protein is CALQNYANEQFF. The chain is built from TRBV30 and TRBJ2-1; no reliable D call. Trimming took 7 bases from V and 6 from J, leaving 13 bases between them. Germline CDR1 reads GTSNPN; CDR2 reads SVGIG (reference sequence). This CDR3 is 12 amino acids long.

V usage is TRBV7-2 and J usage is TRBJ2-2; D ambiguous. Trimming cost V 3 bases and J 3 bases, with 11 bases left between them. The length of the CDR3 is 15 residues. CDR1 is SGHTA and CDR2 is FQGNSA in the germline V gene. CDR3 bases: TGTGCCAGCAGCTTTCAGCCCCGGGACACCGGGGAGCTGTTTTTT. It specifies CASSFQPRDTGELFF.

The V call is TRBV20-1, the J call TRBJ2-1; D gene uncertain. The CDR3 spans 10 residues. V gave up 3 bases and J gave up 10 bases, with 7 bases separating them. Germline values: CDR1 DFQATT, CDR2 SNEGSKA (reference sequence). This CDR3 reads CSASVLEQFF. In DNA, the CDR3 is TGCAGTGCTAGTGTATTGGAGCAGTTCTTC.

The gene calls are TRBV5-1 and TRBJ2-6; 7 bases are shared with TRBD1. Germline-derived CDR1 and CDR2 are SGHRS and YFSETQ. This CDR3 spans 15 amino acids. V was clipped by 4 bases and J by 2 bases; unmatched bases: 3. The CDR3 spells CASSMTGTGANVLTF. The CDR3 coding sequence is TGCGCCAGCAGCATGACAGGGACTGGGGCCAACGTCCTGACTTTC.

The chain employs TRBV6-5 and TRBJ1-4; possible D gene TRBD1, 5 bases. The CDR3 contains 14 residues. Trimming pared 0 bases from V and 8 bases from J, leaving 10 bases between. The germline gives CDR1 MNHEY, CDR2 SVGAGI. CDR3 sequence (DNA): TGTGCCAGCAGTTACTCGGCAGGGAACGAAAAACTGTTTTTT. Amino acid sequence: CASSYSAGNEKLFF.

This clone has just one count. V gene TRBV7-2 combines with J gene TRBJ2-1; a possible D gene is TRBD2 (6 bases). This CDR3 is 12 amino acids long. The germline V gene encodes CDR1 SGHTA and CDR2 FQGNSA. V dropped 3 bases and J dropped 8 bases, with 8 bases sitting between them. The CDR3 sequence is CASSLASDEQFF. Written as DNA, the CDR3 is TGTGCCAGCAGCTTGGCTAGCGATGAGCAGTTCTTC.

The chain joins TRBV7-2 to TRBJ1-1; possible D gene TRBD1, 5 bases. V gave up 0 bases and J gave up 2 bases, with 13 bases separating them. The CDR3 consists of 16 residues. In germline, CDR1 is SGHTA, CDR2 FQGNSA. The DNA for the CDR3 is TGTGCCAGCAGCTTAGCGTCGGGGGGACTAAACACTGAAGCTTTCTTT. It codes for CASSLASGGLNTEAFF.

This chain uses TRBV6-5 with TRBJ2-7, with TRBD1 as a possible D gene (5 bases). Germline V lookup: CDR1 MNHEY, CDR2 SVGAGI. V lost 5 bases, J lost 1 base, and 9 bases lay in between. This CDR3 is built from 13 residues. In DNA form, the CDR3 reads TGTGCCAGCAGTCGCCAGGGATCCTACGAGCAGTACTTC. It is translated as CASSRQGSYEQYF.

This CDR3 reads CASSITGTSDYEQYF. CDR3 bases: TGCGCCAGCAGCATCACCGGGACTAGCGACTACGAGCAGTACTTC. The chain recombines TRBV5-1 with TRBJ2-7; 10 bases line up with TRBD2. Germline V gene data show CDR1 as SGHRS and CDR2 as YFSETQ. This CDR3 has 15 amino acids. Trimming at V came to 4 bases and at J to 3 bases, leaving 7 bases not matched to a gene.

The chain uses TRBV7-3 and TRBJ2-3, with D maybe TRBD2 (6 bases). Germline-derived CDR1 and CDR2 are SGHTA and FQGTGA. The CDR3 is made up of 13 amino acids. Deletions cut 5 bases from V and 5 bases from J, with 11 bases between. CDR3 nucleotides: TGTGCCAGCAGCCTCGCGGAGGGAGATACGCAGTATTTT. Its protein is CASSLAEGDTQYF. The full variable domain, with the rest looked up from reference TRBV7-3 and TRBJ2-3, is GAGVSQTPSNKVTEKGKYVELRCDPISGHTALYWYRQSLGQGPEFLIYFQGTGAADDSGLPNDRFFAVRPEGSVSTLKIQRTERGDSAVYLCASSLAEGDTQYFGPGTRLTVL.

The chain joins TRBV28 to TRBJ1-5, with D maybe TRBD1 (6 bases). V lost 3 bases and J 4 bases, leaving 7 bases between the germline ends. Germline V CDR1 and CDR2: MDHEN, SYDVKM. The CDR3 is made up of 13 amino acids. The DNA of the CDR3 is TGTGCCAGCAGTTTTCAGGGGAATCAGCCCCAGCATTTT. As protein: CASSFQGNQPQHF.

The chain recombines TRBV5-1 with TRBJ2-7, with 8 nucleotides matching TRBD2. The CDR3 totals 16 residues. CDR1 is SGHRS and CDR2 is YFSETQ in the germline V gene. V shed 0 bases, J shed 0 bases, and the junction held 5 bases outside the gene matches. For the CDR3, the DNA is TGCGCCAGCAGCTTGGGTAGCGGGATGCCCTCCTACGAGCAGTACTTC. It codes for CASSLGSGMPSYEQYF.

The chain has TRBV10-3 and TRBJ2-3; TRBD1 matches 9 bases. After removal of 10 bases from V and 2 bases from J, the junction contained 4 bases not matched to a gene. There are 13 residues in the CDR3. The germline gives CDR1 ENHRY, CDR2 SYGVKD. Here the CDR3 DNA reads TGTGCCAGGGGACAGGGTCCCACAGATACGCAGTATTTT. Translated, it gives CARGQGPTDTQYF.

This clone has just a few counts. The chain joins TRBV7-9 to TRBJ2-3; 7 positions agree with TRBD1. CDR1 is SEHNR and CDR2 is FQNEAQ in the germline V gene (reference sequence). V lost 5 bases, J lost 2 bases, and 7 bases stayed unmatched. CDR3 size: 15 residues. CDR3 nucleotide sequence: TGTGCCAGCAGCAAGGGGGCAGGGGTCACAGATACGCAGTATTTT. Protein product: CASSKGAGVTDTQYF.

The chain couples TRBV19 to TRBJ2-1, with 8 bases aligning to TRBD1. V dropped 8 bases and J dropped 5; count of bases not matched to a gene: 8. CDR3 length: 14 residues. Per germline, CDR1 LNHDA and CDR2 SQIVND (reference sequence). This CDR3 reads CASRRDRWDNEQFF. CDR3 bases: TGTGCCAGTCGCCGGGACAGGTGGGACAATGAGCAGTTCTTC.

The chain has TRBV11-2 and TRBJ1-1; no clear D gene. CDR3 size: 13 residues. Germline V gene data show CDR1 as SGHAT and CDR2 as FQNNGV. V dropped 5 bases and J dropped 4 bases, with 11 bases sitting between them. The CDR3 region has the DNA TGTGCCAGCAGCCCAAGACCGGGCACTGAAGCTTTCTTT. Translation: CASSPRPGTEAFF.

The V call is TRBV7-9, the J call TRBJ1-2; D is possibly TRBD1 (6 bases). Trimming pared 4 bases from V and 3 bases from J, leaving 18 bases between. Germline values: CDR1 SEHNR, CDR2 FQNEAQ (reference sequence). The length of the CDR3 is 16 residues. The CDR3 DNA follows: TGTGCCAGCAGCTCCTCGGACAGCTCCGACGACTATGGCTACACCTTC. It specifies CASSSSDSSDDYGYTF.

This sequence joins TRBV28 and TRBJ2-3; 10 bases match TRBD2. Germline CDR1 and CDR2: MDHEN and SYDVKM. The ends lost 3 bases at V and 2 bases at J; junction bases unmatched: 5. CDR3 length equals 16 residues. The CDR3 coding sequence is TGTGCCAGCAGTTTGGTACTAGCGGGACCCACAGATACGCAGTATTTT. This sequence encodes CASSLVLAGPTDTQYF.

DNA of the CDR3: TGTGCCAGCACCCGGATCGTAGGGAGCATGAACACTGAAGCTTTCTTT. It is translated as CASTRIVGSMNTEAFF. The V call is TRBV5-6, the J call TRBJ1-1; D ambiguous. V shed 6 bases and J shed 0 bases, with 18 bases lying between them. The CDR3 runs to 16 residues. Germline V gene sequence: CDR1 SGHDT, CDR2 YYEEEE.

The CDR3 here is CASSFPSGRAGETQYF. The CDR3 DNA reads TGTGCCAGCAGCTTCCCTAGCGGGAGGGCCGGGGAGACCCAGTACTTC. The chain carries TRBV7-2 and TRBJ2-5, with 12 bases that match TRBD2. The germline gives CDR1 SGHTA, CDR2 FQGNSA. This CDR3 comprises 16 residues. Losses at the gene ends were 3 bases for V and 5 bases for J; bases not matched to a gene: 7.

This rearrangement joins TRBV19 to TRBJ1-1, with a tentative D call TRBD1 (6 bases). V lost 2 bases and J 5 bases, leaving 18 bases between the germline ends. The CDR3 length is 16 residues. In germline, CDR1 is LNHDA, CDR2 SQIVND (reference sequence). The CDR3 DNA follows: TGTGCCAGTAGTATAAGCTTCCAGGACAGAAGGACTGAAGCTTTCTTT. It is translated as CASSISFQDRRTEAFF.

V gene TRBV10-2 combines with J gene TRBJ2-1, with TRBD2 identical over 9 bases. Germline values: CDR1 WSHSY, CDR2 SAAADI. CDR3 size: 12 residues. Losses at the gene ends were 7 bases for V and 7 bases for J; bases not matched to a gene: 2. CDR3 sequence: CASTAGGNEQFF. In nucleotides, the CDR3 is TGCGCCAGCACGGCGGGAGGGAATGAGCAGTTCTTC.

This clone has just a few counts. This sample includes further DNA sequences coding for the same CDR3. The chain is built from TRBV5-1 and TRBJ2-7, with D unclear. Germline lookup yields CDR1 SGHRS and CDR2 YFSETQ. The V end lost 0 bases, the J end lost 3 bases, and 4 bases lay between the germline ends. This CDR3 contains 12 residues. The CDR3 loop reads CASSLDIYEQYF. CDR3 in DNA: TGCGCCAGCAGCTTGGACATCTACGAGCAGTACTTC.

The chain uses TRBV27 and TRBJ2-3; 7 bases align to TRBD2. The CDR3 is 15 residues long. The germline V gene has CDR1 MNHEY and CDR2 SMNVEV (reference sequence). J was trimmed by 0 bases and V by 5 bases; bases with no gene match: 5. This CDR3 reads CASSHRLASTDTQYF. The CDR3 bases are TGTGCCAGCAGTCACAGACTAGCCAGCACAGATACGCAGTATTTT.

The chain uses TRBV27 and TRBJ2-7; D is undetermined. The germline V and J ends were trimmed by 2 bases and 3 bases, with 14 bases remaining between them. The CDR3 is 15 residues long. Germline V CDR1 and CDR2: MNHEY, SMNVEV (reference sequence). The CDR3 coding sequence is TGTGCCAGCAGTTTAAGCGCGGTCCTCTTCTACGAGCAGTACTTC. Its protein product is CASSLSAVLFYEQYF.

This chain uses TRBV2 with TRBJ1-5; 9 positions agree with TRBD1. Germline V CDR1 and CDR2: SNHLY, FYNNEI. J lost 0 bases, V lost 4 bases, and 7 bases had no gene match. The CDR3 runs 17 residues. The CDR3 sequence: CASSGGQGLGSNQPQHF. The CDR3 DNA follows: TGTGCCAGCAGTGGGGGACAGGGATTGGGTAGCAATCAGCCCCAGCATTTT.

The V gene is TRBV5-6, the J gene TRBJ1-1; D might be TRBD1 (6 bases). Per the germline V gene, CDR1 is SGHDT and CDR2 is YYEEEE. CDR3 size: 17 residues. Trimming cost V 4 bases and J 2 bases, with 21 bases left between them. CDR3 loop: CASSPVLMTGANTEAFF. DNA for the CDR3: TGTGCCAGCAGCCCGGTCTTAATGACAGGCGCTAACACTGAAGCTTTCTTT.

The rearrangement links TRBV28 to TRBJ1-3, with D perhaps matching TRBD1 (6 bases). Germline V lookup: CDR1 MDHEN, CDR2 SYDVKM. The CDR3 is made up of 16 amino acids. V was clipped by 6 bases and J by 3 bases, with 18 bases between them. The CDR3 protein is CASSLLSWTDGNTIYF. In DNA, the CDR3 is TGTGCCAGCAGCCTTCTATCATGGACAGATGGAAACACCATATATTTT.